The TCR beta chain described here comes from a study of regulatory T cells in long-lasting Graves disease. General study results and limits: Newly diagnosed disease favored TRBV20-1 and TRBJ2-1 over persistent disease.

Time point of the sample: newly diagnosed GD, antithyroid drugs for less than 3 months. From RNA extracted from PBMCs, the TCR library was made. Enrollment of patients was through an endocrinology department in Xi'an, China. This clonotype has ten or more counts. Its antigen is as yet unknown. Building of the TCR beta libraries involved iRepertoire HTBI primers and Arm-PCR of CDR3 regions. TCRdb ran MiXCR on the multiplex PCR reads and lists one entry per CDR3 protein. The sample includes fewer than 550,000 distinct CDR3 sequences, around 16% of them seen just once. Germline CDR1 SGHVS, CDR2 FQNEAQ. V shed 6 bases and J shed 4 bases, with 16 bases lying between them. This CDR3 has 15 residues. This same sample was also taken into another study, of T cells in Graves' hyperthyroidism and ophthalmopathy. According to that study: Pregnant or lactating patients were excluded, as were those with uncontrolled infection or other autoimmune disease. HTBI primers were used for first-round RT-PCR of the TCR CDR3.

V usage is TRBV7-8 and J usage is TRBJ2-1, with D perhaps matching TRBD1 (6 bases). The TCR sequence derives from a middle-aged woman with Graves disease. The sequencing here drew on peripheral blood mononuclear cells (PBMCs), taken at new diagnosis, from a patient treated with antithyroid drugs. CDR3 sequence reads: CASSSRTAEYNEQFF. The CDR3 DNA follows: TGTGCCAGCAGTTCCAGGACAGCAGAATACAATGAGCAGTTCTTC.